This TCR beta chain appears in the sequencing data of a study of cytomegalovirus exposure and HLA in healthy donors. A remark on this clone: Antigen specificity is unknown.

Study-level results: According to the study, 160 or so TCR beta chains were cytomegalovirus-associated. As was reported, the classifier diagnosed cytomegalovirus status with high specificity and sensitivity. Many donors carried some public TCRs, although rarity characterized most TCR sequences.

Method: immunoSEQ multiplex PCR; TCRdb's copy keeps in-frame clones and lacks some. The sample lists 200,000 to 250,000 clones, around four fifths occurring once. The germline V and J ends were trimmed by 6 bases and 6 bases, with 9 bases remaining between them. The CDR3 consists of 11 residues. In germline, CDR1 is DFQATT, CDR2 SNEGSKA (reference sequence). The receptor was derived from a woman in her late teens or twenties in good health and CMV-seronegative. This chain joins TRBV20-1 and TRBJ2-1, with D unclear. Sequencing used PBMCs. CDR3 nucleotides: TGCAGTGCCCGGGCCGGCAATGAGCAGTTCTTC. Its protein is CSARAGNEQFF.